The 17 T cell receptor beta chains reported below all come from one sample, sequenced in a study of technical replicates of blood from four donors. Using immunoSEQ multiplex PCR, the repertoire was profiled, and TCRdb retains in-frame clones only, with some absent. This sample has about 78,000 clones, with approximately 93% found just once. What was sequenced was T cells isolated from PBMCs. These receptors all stem from a human donor in good health.

V usage is TRBV6-5 and J usage is TRBJ2-1; 7 nucleotides match TRBD1. From germline, CDR1 is MNHEY and CDR2 SVGAGI. V dropped 7 bases and J dropped 2; count of bases not matched to a gene: 8. The CDR3 consists of 15 residues. The DNA of the CDR3 is TGTGCCAGCACCTACGACAGGGCTACCTACAATGAGCAGTTCTTC. Translated, it gives CASTYDRATYNEQFF.

The chain carries TRBV29-1 and TRBJ2-3, with 9 bases identical to TRBD1. Germline V gene sequence: CDR1 SQVTM, CDR2 ANQGSEA. The CDR3 length is 15 residues. J was trimmed by 4 bases and V by 4 bases; bases with no gene match: 9. In DNA, the CDR3 is TGCAGCGTTGTGAGCGAACAGGGGGCCTCAGATACGCAGTATTTT. Its protein product is CSVVSEQGASDTQYF.

This chain connects TRBV27 to TRBJ1-1; D ambiguous. From germline, CDR1 is MNHEY and CDR2 SMNVEV (reference sequence). V was shortened by 5 bases and J by 4 bases, with 17 bases between the two germline ends. This CDR3 has 15 amino acids. CDR3 sequence reads: CASSSHRGLSTEAFF. The CDR3 DNA reads TGTGCCAGCAGTAGCCATAGAGGGCTTTCCACTGAAGCTTTCTTT.

The chain has TRBV19 and TRBJ2-3, with 8 nucleotides matching TRBD2. CDR3 length: 15 residues. Germline V gene lookup returns CDR1 LNHDA and CDR2 SQIVND (reference sequence). J lost 3 bases, V lost 3 bases, and 5 bases had no gene match. The CDR3 nucleotides are TGTGCCAGTAGTATTTATAGCGGGATAACAGATACGCAGTATTTT. This encodes CASSIYSGITDTQYF.

The chain has TRBV27 and TRBJ2-3; the match to TRBD1 covers 9 bases. The germline V gene has CDR1 MNHEY and CDR2 SMNVEV (reference sequence). Germline trimming cut 5 bases from V and 0 bases from J; bases unmatched to any gene: 3. The CDR3 has 15 residues. This CDR3 reads CASSPGQGSTDTQYF. In nucleotides, the CDR3 is TGTGCCAGCAGTCCGGGACAGGGAAGCACAGATACGCAGTATTTT.

The chain employs TRBV4-1 and TRBJ2-2, with TRBD2 matching 7 bases. Germline lookup yields CDR1 MGHRA and CDR2 YSYEKL. CDR3 length: 16 amino acids. Trimming cost V 1 base and J 0 bases; bases outside gene matches: 2. CDR3 protein: CASSQVLAANTGELFF. Here the CDR3 DNA reads TGCGCCAGCAGCCAAGTCCTAGCGGCGAACACCGGGGAGCTGTTTTTT.

The chain employs TRBV6-5 and TRBJ2-7; 10 positions agree with TRBD2. The V and J ends lost 6 bases and 2 bases, in that order; junction bases with no gene match: 4. The CDR3 contains 14 residues. Germline V gene data show CDR1 as MNHEY and CDR2 as SVGAGI. The CDR3 DNA sequence: TGTGCCAGCAGACTAGCGGGAAGCCCCTACGAGCAGTACTTC. Protein sequence: CASRLAGSPYEQYF.

V usage is TRBV4-1 and J usage is TRBJ1-1, with 9 bases matching TRBD1. The CDR3 has 14 residues. Trimming removed 0 bases from V and 4 bases from J; junction bases left unmatched: 0. Germline V gene sequence: CDR1 MGHRA, CDR2 YSYEKL. The DNA for the CDR3 is TGCGCCAGCAGCCAAGAGGACAGGGGCACTGAAGCTTTCTTT. Encoded protein: CASSQEDRGTEAFF.

The chain combines TRBV5-1 with TRBJ2-7, with D possibly matching TRBD2 (7 bases). This CDR3 spans 17 amino acids. The V gene's germline CDR1 is SGHRS and CDR2 YFSETQ. V lost 0 bases to trimming and J lost 2 bases, with 18 bases between them. The CDR3 bases are TGCGCCAGCAGCTTGGCATCCAGCGGGACACCCCCCTACGAGCAGTACTTC. This sequence encodes CASSLASSGTPPYEQYF.

The chain joins TRBV5-1 to TRBJ2-7; 7 bases fit TRBD2. The CDR3 is made up of 14 amino acids. The germline CDR1 and CDR2 sequences are SGHRS and YFSETQ. V lost 3 bases and J lost 6; bases outside the gene matches: 9. The CDR3 DNA follows: TGCGCCAGCAGCTCGGACTGGACTAGGTCCGAGCAGTACTTC. It yields the protein CASSSDWTRSEQYF. Filled out from reference TRBV5-1 and TRBJ2-7, the complete variable domain reads KAGVTQTPRYLIKTRGQQVTLSCSPISGHRSVSWYQQTPGQGLQFLFEYFSETQRNKGNFPGRFSGRQFSNSRSEMNVSTLELGDSALYLCASSSDWTRSEQYFGPGTRLTVT.

The CDR3 here is CASSSTGDEQYF. In DNA form, the CDR3 reads TGTGCCAGCTCATCTACAGGGGACGAGCAGTACTTC. The rearrangement links TRBV18 to TRBJ2-7; 7 bases are shared with TRBD1. The junction had 3 bases not matched to a gene; V was cut back by 5 bases and J by 5 bases. This CDR3 has 12 amino acids. The germline V gene has CDR1 KGHSH and CDR2 LQKENI. Together with reference TRBV18 and TRBJ2-7, the CDR3 gives the full variable domain: NAGVMQNPRHLVRRRGQEARLRCSPMKGHSHVYWYRQLPEEGLKFMVYLQKENIIDESGMPKERFSAEFPKEGPSILRIQQVVRGDSAAYFCASSSTGDEQYFGPGTRLTVT.

The rearrangement joins TRBV7-2 to TRBJ2-7, with a weak D call TRBD1 (6 bases). Between the trimmed V and J ends, which lost 1 base and 5 bases, there was a span of 9 bases. Germline lookup yields CDR1 SGHTA and CDR2 FQGNSA. This CDR3 spans 13 amino acids. The CDR3: CASSLVGGNEQYF. CDR3 sequence (DNA): TGTGCCAGCAGCTTAGTAGGGGGAAACGAGCAGTACTTC.

Only one count was recorded for this clone. The rearrangement links TRBV19 to TRBJ2-3; weak D call: TRBD2 (6 bases). CDR1 and CDR2 from the germline V gene are LNHDA and SQIVND (reference sequence). The CDR3 sequence is 16 residues long. The V end was cut by 6 bases, the J end by 2 bases, with 18 bases between. The CDR3 DNA reads TGTGCCAGTAGGAGTGGGACTCGATTCTACACAGATACGCAGTATTTT. Protein sequence: CASRSGTRFYTDTQYF.

The chain links TRBV7-3 to TRBJ2-3, with 11 bases lining up with TRBD2. Germline assignment: CDR1 SGHTA and CDR2 FQGTGA. The trim removed 6 bases at V and 4 bases at J, leaving 9 bases unmatched. The CDR3 is made up of 16 amino acids. The DNA for the CDR3 is TGTGCCAGCAGTCATACTAGCGGGAGTCAGTCAGATACGCAGTATTTT. Translated, it gives CASSHTSGSQSDTQYF.

The V and J genes are TRBV6-5 and TRBJ2-7; tentative D call: TRBD1 (6 bases). The CDR3 is 15 residues long. CDR1 is MNHEY, CDR2 SVGAGI, per germline. With 2 bases removed from V and 7 bases from J, the gap between germline ends came to 18 bases. The DNA for the CDR3 is TGTGCCAGCAGTTACCGGGATGGGACACTTGGGGAGCAGTACTTC. Translated: CASSYRDGTLGEQYF.

The sample holds a few counts of this clone. The chain recombines TRBV6-1 with TRBJ1-1; weak D call: TRBD1 (5 bases). Trimming pared 0 bases from V and 5 bases from J, leaving 13 bases between. CDR1 is MNHNS, CDR2 SASEGT, per germline. The CDR3 loop spans 15 amino acids. The DNA for the CDR3 is TGTGCCAGCAGTGAAGCAGGACCAGGGAGGACTGAAGCTTTCTTT. Amino acid sequence: CASSEAGPGRTEAFF.

The V and J genes are TRBV28 and TRBJ1-5; D is undetermined. The CDR3 spans 15 residues. Germline V lookup: CDR1 MDHEN, CDR2 SYDVKM. Between the trimmed V and J ends, which lost 6 bases and 4 bases, there was a span of 16 bases. CDR3 amino acids: CASSRIRYGNQPQHF. The CDR3 DNA follows: TGTGCCAGCAGCCGAATCCGTTACGGGAATCAGCCCCAGCATTTT.